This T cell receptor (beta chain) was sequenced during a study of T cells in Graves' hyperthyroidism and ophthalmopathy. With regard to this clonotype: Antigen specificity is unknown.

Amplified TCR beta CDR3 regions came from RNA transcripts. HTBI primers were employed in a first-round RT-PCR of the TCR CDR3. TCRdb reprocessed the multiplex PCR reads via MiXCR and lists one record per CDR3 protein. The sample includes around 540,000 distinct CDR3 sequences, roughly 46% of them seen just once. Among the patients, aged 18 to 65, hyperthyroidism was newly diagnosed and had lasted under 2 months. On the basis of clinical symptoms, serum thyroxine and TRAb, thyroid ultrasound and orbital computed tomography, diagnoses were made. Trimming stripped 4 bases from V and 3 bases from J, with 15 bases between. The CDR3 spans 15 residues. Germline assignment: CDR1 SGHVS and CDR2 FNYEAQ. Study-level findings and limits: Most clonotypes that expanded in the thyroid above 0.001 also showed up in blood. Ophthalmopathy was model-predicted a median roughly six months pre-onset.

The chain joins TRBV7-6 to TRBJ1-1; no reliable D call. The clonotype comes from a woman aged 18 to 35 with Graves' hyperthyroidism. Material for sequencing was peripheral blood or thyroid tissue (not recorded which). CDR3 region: CASSSLAGGYTEAFF. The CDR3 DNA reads TGTGCCAGCAGCTCACTAGCCGGCGGGTACACTGAAGCTTTCTTT.